A selection of T cell receptor beta chains follows, all from one sample in a study of shared clonotypes between healthy human individuals. The assay was immunoSEQ multiplex PCR, and TCRdb's table has in-frame clones only and misses some. The sample shows roughly 2 million clones, approximately 96% of them seen only once. The material sequenced was naive CD4+ T cells sorted from blood. The receptors originated from a man aged 18 to 29 in good health. Each CDR3 is given with its conserved first and last residue. A D gene is named only where the DNA matches it firmly. The size field is filled for only some rows; it gives once, few, many or a size class.

-,-,TRBJ2-5,TRBV5-1,CASKNQGSQETQYF,TGCGCCAGCAAAAACCAGGGTTCCCAAGAGACCCAGTACTTC
-,-,TRBJ2-1,TRBV6-1,CASSLDHEQFF,TGTGCCAGCAGTTTGGACCATGAGCAGTTCTTC
TRBD1,-,TRBJ1-6,TRBV6-1,CASSAGTGGPPLHF,TGTGCCAGCAGTGCCGGGACAGGAGGGCCACCCCTCCACTTT
TRBD2,-,TRBJ2-1,TRBV30,CAWMGSWTSGDYNEQFF,TGTGCCTGGATGGGGTCTTGGACTAGCGGAGACTACAATGAGCAGTTCTTC
-,-,TRBJ2-7,TRBV6-1,CASSVGATYEQYF,TGTGCCAGCAGTGTTGGAGCTACCTACGAGCAGTACTTC
-,-,TRBJ1-4,TRBV19,CASSISRRATNEKLFF,TGTGCCAGTAGTATTTCCAGGAGGGCAACTAATGAAAAACTGTTTTTT
TRBD1,-,TRBJ2-7,TRBV7-8,CASTHSTWTGYFEQYF,TGTGCCAGCACCCACTCCACTTGGACAGGGTATTTCGAGCAGTACTTC
-,-,TRBJ2-2,TRBV7-8,CASIGAIVGTGELFF,TGTGCCAGCATTGGGGCGATAGTTGGTACCGGGGAGCTGTTTTTT
TRBD1,once,TRBJ1-2,TRBV5-1,CASMPYPGQNYGYTF,TGCGCCAGCATGCCTTATCCGGGACAGAACTATGGCTACACCTTC
-,-,TRBJ1-1,TRBV5-1,CASSLEAGNTEAFF,TGCGCCAGCAGCTTGGAGGCAGGTAACACTGAAGCTTTCTTT
-,-,TRBJ1-3,TRBV5-1,CASSPGVSSGNTIYF,TGCGCCAGCAGCCCGGGGGTCAGTTCTGGAAACACCATATATTTT
-,-,TRBJ2-5,TRBV9,CASSTHIDGKETQYF,TGTGCCAGCAGCACCCACATCGACGGGAAAGAGACCCAGTACTTC
TRBD1,-,TRBJ2-5,TRBV5-4,CASSPVLGQGDGETQYF,TGTGCCAGCAGCCCCGTCCTAGGACAGGGCGATGGGGAGACCCAGTACTTC
-,-,TRBJ1-4,TRBV5-8,CASSLGRGVNEKLFF,TGTGCCAGCAGCTTGGGCAGGGGAGTGAATGAAAAACTGTTTTTT
-,-,TRBJ1-3,TRBV29-1,CSVGYTSNSGNTIYF,TGCAGCGTTGGATACACATCAAACTCTGGAAACACCATATATTTT
TRBD2,-,TRBJ2-1,TRBV4-3,CASSREPLSGSNEQFF,TGCGCCAGCAGCCGTGAACCCCTAAGCGGGAGCAATGAGCAGTTCTTC
-,once,TRBJ2-7,TRBV7-2,CASSLGAAGPYEQYF,TGTGCCAGCAGCTTAGGAGCGGCCGGTCCCTACGAGCAGTACTTC
-,-,TRBJ2-6,TRBV4-1,CASSPVQGPGGANVLTF,TGCGCCAGCAGCCCGGTGCAGGGTCCCGGTGGGGCCAACGTCCTGACTTTC
-,-,TRBJ2-2,TRBV10-1,CATKYSLNTGELFF,TGCGCCACCAAATACAGCCTGAACACCGGGGAGCTGTTTTTT
TRBD2,-,TRBJ2-5,TRBV5-1,CASSLGTSGRAQETQYF,TGCGCCAGCAGCCTGGGGACTAGCGGGAGGGCCCAAGAGACCCAGTACTTC
-,-,TRBJ2-5,TRBV15,CATSISRETQYF,TGTGCCACCAGCATCTCACGGGAGACCCAGTACTTC
-,-,TRBJ1-5,TRBV15,CATSLPPSPGRSNQPQHF,TGTGCCACCAGCCTCCCTCCGTCGCCGGGACGGTCCAATCAGCCCCAGCATTTT
TRBD2,-,TRBJ2-1,TRBV11-2,CASSLDRGLAGGFWDNEQFF,TGTGCCAGCAGCTTAGATCGGGGACTAGCGGGAGGTTTTTGGGACAATGAGCAGTTCTTC
-,-,TRBJ2-7,TRBV28,CASSPSGPGGEQYF,TGTGCCAGCAGTCCCTCAGGCCCCGGGGGCGAGCAGTACTTC